This entry lists 12 T cell receptor beta chains sequenced from one sample in a study of blood T cell repertoires in COVID-19. Libraries were prepared by immunoSEQ multiplex PCR; TCRdb keeps only in-frame clonotypes and omits some of them. This table has around 150,000 clones, 75% to 90% appearing once. Sequencing was performed on PBMCs or T cells enriched from blood (not recorded which). These receptors all stem from a woman aged 55-70 years who had recovered from COVID-19.

The V call is TRBV5-1, the J call TRBJ2-7; TRBD2 is a possible D gene (5 bases). Germline V gives CDR1 SGHRS, CDR2 YFSETQ. Between the trimmed V and J ends, which lost 3 bases and 7 bases, there was a span of 8 bases. The CDR3 has 11 amino acids. CDR3 sequence reads: CASSSRGEQYF. CDR3 nucleotides: TGCGCCAGCAGCTCTCGGGGAGAGCAGTACTTC.

The chain combines TRBV18 with TRBJ2-1, with D possibly TRBD1 on 5 matching bases. Germline V gene lookup returns CDR1 KGHSH and CDR2 LQKENI. This CDR3 has 15 residues. Trimming removed 3 bases from V and 5 bases from J, with 14 bases in between. The CDR3 loop reads CASSPRTTVNNEQFF. As DNA, the CDR3 is TGTGCCAGCTCACCGCGGACGACAGTTAACAATGAGCAGTTCTTC. The variable domain in full, with the rest retrieved from reference TRBV18 and TRBJ2-1, is NAGVMQNPRHLVRRRGQEARLRCSPMKGHSHVYWYRQLPEEGLKFMVYLQKENIIDESGMPKERFSAEFPKEGPSILRIQQVVRGDSAAYFCASSPRTTVNNEQFFGPGTRLTVL.

The V gene is TRBV7-6, the J gene TRBJ2-2; D is possibly TRBD1 (8 bases). The germline V gene has CDR1 SGHVS and CDR2 FNYEAQ. The CDR3 loop spans 14 amino acids. V lost 2 bases and J 7 bases, leaving 11 bases between the germline ends. The CDR3 loop is CASSLTGGDGELFF. The CDR3 DNA sequence: TGTGCCAGCAGCTTAACAGGGGGGGACGGGGAGCTGTTTTTT.

The gene calls are TRBV5-1 and TRBJ2-7; the match to TRBD1 covers 8 bases. With 0 bases clipped from V and 6 bases from J, the junction kept 8 bases outside the gene matches. Germline V gives CDR1 SGHRS, CDR2 YFSETQ. This CDR3 has 15 residues. The CDR3: CASSLGATGAGEQYF. In DNA form, the CDR3 reads TGCGCCAGCAGCTTGGGTGCGACAGGGGCTGGCGAGCAGTACTTC.

This clone showed up just a few times. The chain joins TRBV7-9 to TRBJ1-1; D is possibly TRBD1 (6 bases). Trimming shortened V by 5 bases and J by 7 bases, and 11 bases separated the two germline ends. The germline V gene encodes CDR1 SEHNR and CDR2 FQNEAQ (reference sequence). The CDR3 covers 12 residues. In DNA form, the CDR3 reads TGTGCCAGCAGCACTGGACAGCTTGAAGCTTTCTTT. Translating it yields CASSTGQLEAFF.

The sample holds one count of this clone. This chain uses TRBV3-1 (or the pseudogene TRBV3-2) with TRBJ1-2, with 7 bases fitting TRBD1. V dropped 0 bases and J dropped 4; count of bases not matched to a gene: 8. Germline V gene data show CDR1 as LGHDT and CDR2 as YNNKEL (reference sequence). The CDR3 is made up of 16 amino acids. This CDR3 is CASSQDTGRGAYGYTF. CDR3 DNA sequence: TGTGCCAGCAGCCAAGATACGGGCAGGGGGGCCTATGGCTACACCTTC.

The genes are TRBV7-9 and TRBJ2-7, with 10 bases that match TRBD2. Germline V gene data show CDR1 as SEHNR and CDR2 as FQNEAQ (reference sequence). The V and J ends lost 4 bases and 2 bases, in that order; junction bases with no gene match: 5. This CDR3 comprises 15 residues. The CDR3 DNA follows: TGTGCCAGCAGCTCCCCTAGCGGGGGTCCCTACGAGCAGTACTTC. It translates to CASSSPSGGPYEQYF. Full variable domain (rest looked up from reference TRBV7-9 and TRBJ2-7): DTGVSQNPRHKITKRGQNVTFRCDPISEHNRLYWYRQTLGQGPEFLTYFQNEAQLEKSRLLSDRFSAERPKGSFSTLEIQRTEQGDSAMYLCASSSPSGGPYEQYFGPGTRLTVT.

This clone was observed many times. This sequence joins TRBV7-6 and TRBJ2-7, with a possible D match to TRBD1 (6 bases). Trimming stripped 1 base from V and 2 bases from J, with 6 bases between. The CDR3 contains 13 residues. Germline CDR1 reads SGHVS; CDR2 reads FNYEAQ. CDR3 in DNA: TGTGCCAGCAGCTTAGGGACAGCCTACGAGCAGTACTTC. Translation: CASSLGTAYEQYF.

This clone was seen only a few times. The rearrangement links TRBV6-5 to TRBJ2-3; TRBD2 matches at 14 bases. J gave up 5 bases and V 5 bases, and 3 bases lay outside the gene matches. Per the germline V gene, CDR1 is MNHEY and CDR2 is SVGAGI. The CDR3 has 15 amino acids. As DNA, the CDR3 is TGTGCCAGCAGTACCGGGACTAGCGGGGGAGATACGCAGTATTTT. This gives the protein CASSTGTSGGDTQYF.

The CDR3 DNA follows: TGTGCCAGCAGCGTAGCCCAAAATGAGCAGTTCTTC. It is translated as CASSVAQNEQFF. The genes are TRBV9 and TRBJ2-1; no reliable D call. Looked up from germline, CDR1 is SGDLS and CDR2 is YYNGEE. The ends were cut back, 0 bases at V and 7 bases at J, with 5 bases in the middle. The CDR3 covers 12 residues.

The chain carries TRBV7-2 and TRBJ1-4; possible D gene TRBD1, 6 bases. Germline V CDR1 and CDR2: SGHTA, FQGNSA. The CDR3 sequence is 16 residues long. V was shortened by 0 bases and J by 5 bases, with 13 bases between the two germline ends. In DNA, the CDR3 is TGTGCCAGCAGCTTAGCCTCAGGGGCGACAAATGAAAAACTGTTTTTT. Protein sequence: CASSLASGATNEKLFF.

This rearrangement joins TRBV11-2 to TRBJ1-1; D call uncertain. Germline V gene sequence: CDR1 SGHAT, CDR2 FQNNGV. This CDR3 region has 15 residues. Trimming stripped 1 base from V and 0 bases from J, with 9 bases between. CDR3 nucleotide sequence: TGTGCCAGCAGCTTAGTTGGGCAGTTGAACACTGAAGCTTTCTTT. Amino acids: CASSLVGQLNTEAFF.